Listed below are T cell receptor beta chains from one sample, sequenced in a study of blood T cell repertoires in COVID-19. Only in-frame clones appear in the TCRdb table, and some are missing; sequencing was by immunoSEQ multiplex PCR. The sample lists over 300,000 clones, about 82% seen once, with 7.2% in the top ten. Sequenced input: peripheral blood. The receptors come from a human donor in a cohort sampled during active COVID-19. CDR3s include the opening cysteine and the closing phenylalanine or tryptophan. A D gene is named only where the DNA matches it firmly. Expanded clones get a size class; other rows say once, few or many, or leave the size out.

D gene: TRBD1
V gene: TRBV2
clone size: .
J gene: TRBJ2-5
CDR3 DNA: TGTGCCAGCAGCGCAGACAGGGGGCGTCAAGAGACCCAGTACTTC
CDR3 protein: CASSADRGRQETQYF

D gene: .
V gene: TRBV6-5
clone size: .
J gene: TRBJ1-2
CDR3 DNA: TGTGCCAGCAGGGACACTACTAACTATGGCTACACCTTC
CDR3 protein: CASRDTTNYGYTF

D gene: TRBD1
V gene: TRBV5-1
clone size: .
J gene: TRBJ1-6
CDR3 DNA: TGCGCCAGCAGGGAAGGACAGGGCAATTCACCCCTCCACTTT
CDR3 protein: CASREGQGNSPLHF

D gene: .
V gene: TRBV29-1
clone size: .
J gene: TRBJ1-2
CDR3 DNA: TGCAGCGTTGCATCCCAGACTTATGGCTACACCTTC
CDR3 protein: CSVASQTYGYTF

D gene: .
V gene: TRBV10-3
clone size: .
J gene: TRBJ1-1
CDR3 DNA: TGTGCCATCAGTGAGTCAAATGTATTCTTTTCGGGGGCTTTCTTT
CDR3 protein: CAISESNVFFSGAFF

D gene: TRBD1
V gene: TRBV7-9
clone size: .
J gene: TRBJ1-2
CDR3 DNA: TGTGCCAGCAGCCTGATCAGGGGGCCTAACTATGGCTACACCTTC
CDR3 protein: CASSLIRGPNYGYTF

D gene: TRBD1
V gene: TRBV5-1
clone size: .
J gene: TRBJ1-1
CDR3 DNA: TGCGCCAGCAGACGGACAGGGGGCGCGGGTGAAGCTTTCTTT
CDR3 protein: CASRRTGGAGEAFF

D gene: .
V gene: TRBV24-1
clone size: .
J gene: TRBJ1-1
CDR3 DNA: TGTGCCACCAGTGAGGCAATGAACACTGAAGCTTTCTTT
CDR3 protein: CATSEAMNTEAFF

D gene: TRBD1
V gene: TRBV24-1
clone size: .
J gene: TRBJ2-3
CDR3 DNA: TGTGCCACCAGTGATCTGGGACAGCCCGGGACAGATACGCAGTATTTT
CDR3 protein: CATSDLGQPGTDTQYF

D gene: .
V gene: TRBV4-1
clone size: .
J gene: TRBJ1-2
CDR3 DNA: TGCGCCAGCAGCTCCCGGGAGGGACACTATGGCTACACCTTC
CDR3 protein: CASSSREGHYGYTF

D gene: TRBD1
V gene: TRBV7-2
clone size: .
J gene: TRBJ1-5
CDR3 DNA: TGTGCCAGCACGCTCACAGGGGATTATCAGCCCCAGCATTTT
CDR3 protein: CASTLTGDYQPQHF

D gene: .
V gene: TRBV30
clone size: .
J gene: TRBJ2-4
CDR3 DNA: TGTGCCTGGAGGCCCGGGACTCTAGCCAAAAACATTCAGTACTTC
CDR3 protein: CAWRPGTLAKNIQYF

D gene: TRBD1
V gene: TRBV10-3
clone size: once
J gene: TRBJ1-2
CDR3 DNA: TGTGCCACTGGGACAGATGCCTATGGCTACACCTTC
CDR3 protein: CATGTDAYGYTF

D gene: .
V gene: TRBV2
clone size: few
J gene: TRBJ2-2
CDR3 DNA: TGTGCCAGCAGTGCGGGGGAGACGATGTTTTTT
CDR3 protein: CASSAGETMFF

D gene: .
V gene: TRBV9
clone size: .
J gene: TRBJ2-3
CDR3 DNA: TGTGCCAGCAGCGTAGGCAGGGCCCGTACAGATACGCAGTATTTT
CDR3 protein: CASSVGRARTDTQYF

D gene: .
V gene: TRBV3-1/TRBV3-2
clone size: .
J gene: TRBJ2-5
CDR3 DNA: TGTGCCAGCCGCGATGGGCGGGACCCCCAAGAGACCCAGTACTTC
CDR3 protein: CASRDGRDPQETQYF

D gene: .
V gene: TRBV30
clone size: .
J gene: TRBJ1-3
CDR3 DNA: TGTGCCTGGAGTAATCTTTTTGGAAACACCATATATTTT
CDR3 protein: CAWSNLFGNTIYF

D gene: .
V gene: TRBV5-1
clone size: .
J gene: TRBJ2-7
CDR3 DNA: TGCGCCAGTAACCGACAGGACTTCTCCTACGAGCAGTACTTC
CDR3 protein: CASNRQDFSYEQYF

D gene: TRBD1
V gene: TRBV12-3/TRBV12-4
clone size: .
J gene: TRBJ1-1
CDR3 DNA: TGTGCCATAAGACAGGGCGGAACTGAAGCTTTCTTT
CDR3 protein: CAIRQGGTEAFF

D gene: .
V gene: TRBV2
clone size: .
J gene: TRBJ2-7
CDR3 DNA: TGTGCCAGCACAAGACAGGACCAACCCGAGCAGTACTTC
CDR3 protein: CASTRQDQPEQYF

D gene: TRBD1
V gene: TRBV9
clone size: .
J gene: TRBJ2-7
CDR3 DNA: TGTGCCAGCAGCGTTGTTCCGGGACAGGGTGGCTACGAGCAGTACTTC
CDR3 protein: CASSVVPGQGGYEQYF

D gene: TRBD2
V gene: TRBV5-5
clone size: .
J gene: TRBJ2-1
CDR3 DNA: TGTGCCAGCAGCCCCGTCGGGCGGGGGACCTACAATGAGCAGTTCTTC
CDR3 protein: CASSPVGRGTYNEQFF

D gene: .
V gene: TRBV4-1
clone size: .
J gene: TRBJ1-1
CDR3 DNA: TGCGCCAGCAGCCCCTTCAGCGGGAACACTGAAGCTTTCTTT
CDR3 protein: CASSPFSGNTEAFF

D gene: .
V gene: TRBV6-2/TRBV6-3
clone size: .
J gene: TRBJ1-2
CDR3 DNA: TGTGCCAGCAGTTACCAGCAACTTGGGGGACTTGGCTACACCTTC
CDR3 protein: CASSYQQLGGLGYTF

D gene: TRBD1
V gene: TRBV14
clone size: .
J gene: TRBJ2-2
CDR3 DNA: TGTGCCAGCAGCAAAAGGGACAGTATTCCGAACACCGGGGAGCTGTTTTTT
CDR3 protein: CASSKRDSIPNTGELFF

D gene: .
V gene: TRBV18
clone size: .
J gene: TRBJ1-1
CDR3 DNA: TGTGCCAGCTCACTCCCGGTACAGACTGAAGCTTTCTTT
CDR3 protein: CASSLPVQTEAFF

D gene: .
V gene: TRBV5-1
clone size: .
J gene: TRBJ2-3
CDR3 DNA: TGCGCCAGCAGCGCCGGACTCATGCCGGATACGCAGTATTTT
CDR3 protein: CASSAGLMPDTQYF

D gene: .
V gene: TRBV29-1
clone size: .
J gene: TRBJ1-2
CDR3 DNA: TGCAGCGTTGAAGGTTTATCTGGGTGGGAAAGCGGCTATGGCTACACCTTC
CDR3 protein: CSVEGLSGWESGYGYTF

D gene: .
V gene: TRBV27
clone size: once
J gene: TRBJ1-5
CDR3 DNA: TGTGCCAGCAGTCCCCGAGGGGGAGGGGATCAGCCCCAGCATTTT
CDR3 protein: CASSPRGGGDQPQHF

D gene: .
V gene: TRBV6-5
clone size: few
J gene: TRBJ2-4
CDR3 DNA: TGTGCCAGCAGAGGGGATGACACGGGGGTGAACATTCAGTACTTC
CDR3 protein: CASRGDDTGVNIQYF

D gene: .
V gene: TRBV12-5
clone size: once
J gene: TRBJ1-6
CDR3 DNA: TGTGCTAGTGGTAGGGGTGCTGCGAGCTCCTATAATTCACCCCTCCACTTT
CDR3 protein: CASGRGAASSYNSPLHF

D gene: TRBD1
V gene: TRBV5-1
clone size: .
J gene: TRBJ1-2
CDR3 DNA: TGCGCCAGCTTAGGACAGGCAGGGGATGGCTACACCTTC
CDR3 protein: CASLGQAGDGYTF

D gene: TRBD2
V gene: TRBV7-8
clone size: .
J gene: TRBJ2-3
CDR3 DNA: TGTGCCAGCAGCTCGACTAGCTCGTTAACAGATACGCAGTATTTT
CDR3 protein: CASSSTSSLTDTQYF

D gene: TRBD1
V gene: TRBV19
clone size: .
J gene: TRBJ2-7
CDR3 DNA: TGTGCCAGTAGTATAGGTAGGACAGGAGACGAGCAGTACTTC
CDR3 protein: CASSIGRTGDEQYF

D gene: TRBD2
V gene: TRBV10-1
clone size: once
J gene: TRBJ2-7
CDR3 DNA: TGCGCCAGCAGTGAGTCTGGACTAGCGGGGGGCCCTCTGCAGTACTTC
CDR3 protein: CASSESGLAGGPLQYF

D gene: TRBD1
V gene: TRBV19
clone size: .
J gene: TRBJ2-1
CDR3 DNA: TGTGCCAGTAGTACTTCAGGGGGTGGAAGGACCTACAATGAGCAGTTCTTC
CDR3 protein: CASSTSGGGRTYNEQFF

D gene: .
V gene: TRBV12-3/TRBV12-4
clone size: .
J gene: TRBJ1-5
CDR3 DNA: TGTGCCAGCAGCGCACCCCTAGATCAGCCCCAGCATTTT
CDR3 protein: CASSAPLDQPQHF

D gene: .
V gene: TRBV30
clone size: .
J gene: TRBJ1-1
CDR3 DNA: TGTGCCTGGAGTGAGGCAGGCGACCTGAGCCCTGAAGCTTTCTTT
CDR3 protein: CAWSEAGDLSPEAFF

D gene: .
V gene: TRBV7-6
clone size: .
J gene: TRBJ2-1
CDR3 DNA: TGTGCCAGCAGCTCTCTAGGTGTTTCGGGGGGCCTCAATGAGCAGTTCTTC
CDR3 protein: CASSSLGVSGGLNEQFF

D gene: .
V gene: TRBV6-5
clone size: .
J gene: TRBJ2-7
CDR3 DNA: TGTGCCAGCAGTTACGGAGGGGGCTCTTACGAGCAGTACTTC
CDR3 protein: CASSYGGGSYEQYF

D gene: .
V gene: TRBV7-8
clone size: .
J gene: TRBJ1-5
CDR3 DNA: TGTGCCAGCAGCTTACCCGATCAGCCCCAGCATTTT
CDR3 protein: CASSLPDQPQHF

D gene: TRBD1
V gene: TRBV15
clone size: .
J gene: TRBJ1-2
CDR3 DNA: TGTGCCACCAGAAGGGCGGGACAGGCCCCACTCTATGGCTACACCTTC
CDR3 protein: CATRRAGQAPLYGYTF

D gene: .
V gene: TRBV5-1
clone size: .
J gene: TRBJ2-7
CDR3 DNA: TGCGCCAGCAGCGACTCTATTACGCGTCCCCAGTACTTC
CDR3 protein: CASSDSITRPQYF

D gene: TRBD2
V gene: TRBV27
clone size: .
J gene: TRBJ2-7
CDR3 DNA: TGTGCCAGCAGGACTAGCGGATCCTACGAGCAGTACTTC
CDR3 protein: CASRTSGSYEQYF

D gene: .
V gene: TRBV19
clone size: .
J gene: TRBJ1-5
CDR3 DNA: TGTGCCAGTAGTATCGGTAGTCCGTATCAGCCCCAGCATTTT
CDR3 protein: CASSIGSPYQPQHF

D gene: .
V gene: TRBV10-3
clone size: .
J gene: TRBJ1-2
CDR3 DNA: TGTGCCATCAGTGAGTCGGATATACCGCTAGCTAACTATGGCTACACCTTC
CDR3 protein: CAISESDIPLANYGYTF

D gene: TRBD1
V gene: TRBV18
clone size: .
J gene: TRBJ1-4
CDR3 DNA: TGTGCCAGCTCACAAAAACAGGGGCAGGATGAAAAACTGTTTTTT
CDR3 protein: CASSQKQGQDEKLFF

D gene: .
V gene: TRBV29-1
clone size: .
J gene: TRBJ2-7
CDR3 DNA: TGCAGCGTTGAGGCGCCGGGGAGGTACGAGCAGTACTTC
CDR3 protein: CSVEAPGRYEQYF

D gene: TRBD1
V gene: TRBV6-1
clone size: .
J gene: TRBJ1-5
CDR3 DNA: TGTGCCAGCAGTGAAGGGACAGGTCCAAATCAGCCCCAGCATTTT
CDR3 protein: CASSEGTGPNQPQHF

D gene: TRBD1
V gene: TRBV7-9
clone size: .
J gene: TRBJ1-1
CDR3 DNA: TGTGCCAGCAGCAATCTACAGGGGGGGCGTACTGAAGCTTTCTTT
CDR3 protein: CASSNLQGGRTEAFF

D gene: .
V gene: TRBV5-6
clone size: .
J gene: TRBJ1-1
CDR3 DNA: TGTGCCAGCAGTTCAACCATCGAGGGGACTGGAGCTTTCTTT
CDR3 protein: CASSSTIEGTGAFF

D gene: .
V gene: TRBV2
clone size: .
J gene: TRBJ2-2
CDR3 DNA: TGTGCCAGCAGTCCCGACTCCGGGGAGCTGTTTTTT
CDR3 protein: CASSPDSGELFF

D gene: .
V gene: TRBV15
clone size: .
J gene: TRBJ1-4
CDR3 DNA: TGTGCCACCAGCAGAGATCGTCAGATTAATGAAAAACTGTTTTTT
CDR3 protein: CATSRDRQINEKLFF

D gene: .
V gene: TRBV6-4
clone size: few
J gene: TRBJ1-6
CDR3 DNA: TGTGCCAGCAGCTCAACAGGGATCTCACCCCTCCACTTT
CDR3 protein: CASSSTGISPLHF

D gene: .
V gene: TRBV21-1
clone size: once
J gene: TRBJ2-2
CDR3 DNA: TGTGCCAGCCCCCTCGAGACAGAAGGGGACACCGGGGAGCTGTTTTTT
CDR3 protein: CASPLETEGDTGELFF

D gene: .
V gene: TRBV5-1
clone size: few
J gene: TRBJ1-1
CDR3 DNA: TGCGCCAGCAGGGAGGGTACTGAAGCTTTCTTT
CDR3 protein: CASREGTEAFF

D gene: TRBD1
V gene: TRBV30
clone size: .
J gene: TRBJ2-3
CDR3 DNA: TGTGCCTGGAGCGGGACAGGGCCCGATACGCAGTATTTT
CDR3 protein: CAWSGTGPDTQYF